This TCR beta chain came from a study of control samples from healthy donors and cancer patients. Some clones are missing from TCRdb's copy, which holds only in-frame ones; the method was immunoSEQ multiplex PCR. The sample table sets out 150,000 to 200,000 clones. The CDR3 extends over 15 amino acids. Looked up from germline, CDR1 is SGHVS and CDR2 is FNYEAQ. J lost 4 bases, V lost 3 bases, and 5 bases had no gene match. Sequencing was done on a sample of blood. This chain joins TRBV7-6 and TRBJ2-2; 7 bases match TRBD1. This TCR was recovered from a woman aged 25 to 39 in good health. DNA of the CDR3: TGTGCCAGCAGCTTCTCAGGGGGTGCCACCGGGGAGCTGTTTTTT. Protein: CASSFSGGATGELFF.